These T cell receptor beta chains were read from a single sample in a study of OX40 agonist ivuxolimab in advanced cancers. Assay used: immunoSEQ multiplex PCR; TCRdb lists only in-frame clones, some missing. The sample includes 40,000 to 60,000 clones, about three quarters seen only once; the top ten take around 7.8%. The material sequenced was CD4+ or CD8+ T cells sorted from blood, taken in a trial of the OX40 agonist ivuxolimab. These receptors were collected from an adult with an advanced solid tumor such as melanoma, head and neck, liver or kidney cancer. Both conserved end residues are part of each CDR3. The D gene is left open where the match is weak. Clone size is given for some rows only: seen once, a few or many times, or a class if the clone is expanded.

TRBV5-4	.	.	TRBJ2-2	CASSPPGIGELFF	TGTGCCAGCAGCCCTCCAGGGATCGGGGAGCTGTTTTTT
TRBV10-3	.	TRBD1	TRBJ2-7	CAISETGQGYEQYF	TGTGCCATCAGCGAAACCGGACAGGGCTACGAGCAGTACTTC
TRBV12-5	.	.	TRBJ2-3	CASGLARTGGSTDTQYF	TGTGCTAGTGGCTTGGCCCGGACTGGGGGGAGCACAGATACGCAGTATTTT
TRBV27	.	.	TRBJ2-7	CASSPTPGRYEQYF	TGTGCCAGCAGTCCCACTCCCGGCCGGTACGAGCAGTACTTC
TRBV30	few	.	TRBJ1-5	CAWRSGLGDQPQHF	TGTGCCTGGAGGAGCGGCCTGGGGGATCAGCCCCAGCATTTT
TRBV4-1	.	.	TRBJ2-3	CASSQVSAGDTPFKYF	TGCGCCAGCAGCCAAGTTTCGGCGGGGGACACCCCTTTCAAGTATTTT
TRBV27	.	TRBD1	TRBJ1-2	CASSLSFAGGIYGYTF	TGTGCCAGCAGTTTATCGTTCGCAGGGGGCATCTATGGCTACACCTTC
TRBV2	.	.	TRBJ1-4	CASSRLPAGEKEKLFF	TGTGCCAGCAGCCGCCTACCGGCAGGGGAAAAGGAAAAACTGTTTTTT
TRBV19	once	TRBD1	TRBJ2-3	CATRDRGTADTQYF	TGTGCCACTAGGGACAGGGGGACGGCAGATACGCAGTATTTT
TRBV19	.	.	TRBJ2-5	CASSIDGVDGTQYF	TGTGCCAGTAGTATAGATGGGGTGGATGGGACCCAGTACTTC
TRBV6-5	.	.	TRBJ1-1	CASSLSYRVGETEAFF	TGTGCCAGCAGTTTATCCTACAGGGTAGGGGAGACTGAAGCTTTCTTT
TRBV15	.	.	TRBJ1-4	CATSRDGGNNEKLFF	TGTGCCACCAGCAGAGATGGGGGGAATAATGAAAAACTGTTTTTT
TRBV7-7	once	.	TRBJ2-5	CASSASLQETQYF	TGTGCCAGCAGCGCATCTCTGCAAGAGACCCAGTACTTC
TRBV9	few	.	TRBJ2-3	CASSVIGFTDTQYF	TGTGCCAGCAGCGTAATCGGTTTCACAGATACGCAGTATTTT
TRBV6-1	.	.	TRBJ2-5	CASSAGRVPETQYF	TGTGCCAGCAGTGCGGGTCGGGTGCCGGAGACCCAGTACTTC
TRBV9	.	TRBD1	TRBJ1-2	CASSFGQGAGGYTF	TGTGCCAGCAGCTTCGGACAGGGGGCCGGGGGCTACACCTTC
TRBV15	.	TRBD1	TRBJ1-2	CATSRGQGGGYGYTF	TGTGCCACCAGCAGAGGACAGGGAGGGGGCTATGGCTACACCTTC
TRBV28	few	TRBD1	TRBJ1-2	CASMGGQGTAYGYTF	TGTGCCAGCATGGGGGGACAGGGGACCGCCTATGGCTACACCTTC
TRBV7-8	.	TRBD1	TRBJ2-7	CASSLGQGADEQYF	TGTGCCAGCAGCTTAGGACAGGGGGCCGACGAGCAGTACTTC
TRBV7-2	once	.	TRBJ1-2	CASSLVGVYGYTF	TGTGCCAGCAGCTTAGTGGGGGTCTATGGCTACACCTTC
TRBV30	.	.	TRBJ2-7	CAWSADRLGSSYEQYF	TGTGCCTGGAGTGCCGACCGACTAGGGAGCTCCTACGAGCAGTACTTC
TRBV28	.	.	TRBJ1-2	CASSSPGQRGFYGYTF	TGTGCCAGCAGTTCCCCCGGGCAGAGAGGCTTCTATGGCTACACCTTC
TRBV11-2	few	.	TRBJ2-2	CASKGPGGELFF	TGTGCCAGCAAGGGTCCTGGCGGGGAGCTGTTTTTT
TRBV5-6	.	.	TRBJ2-5	CASSFRETQYF	TGTGCCAGCAGCTTCCGCGAGACCCAGTACTTC
TRBV7-9	.	.	TRBJ2-5	CASRLGLEETQYF	TGTGCCAGCAGACTTGGACTCGAAGAGACCCAGTACTTC
TRBV11-3	.	TRBD1	TRBJ2-7	CASSGGTGDYEQYF	TGTGCCAGCAGCGGGGGGACAGGAGACTACGAGCAGTACTTC
TRBV6-1	.	.	TRBJ2-7	CASRTSGVPYEQYF	TGTGCCAGCAGAACCTCAGGGGTACCCTACGAGCAGTACTTC
TRBV30	.	.	TRBJ1-1	CAWRTTANTEAFF	TGTGCCTGGAGAACAACAGCGAACACTGAAGCTTTCTTT
TRBV30	.	TRBD1	TRBJ2-3	CAWSVLSGGVLDTQYF	TGTGCCTGGAGTGTATTGTCAGGGGGAGTCTTGGATACGCAGTATTTT
TRBV7-8	.	.	TRBJ2-1	CASSPPLRLAKAYNEQFF	TGTGCCAGCAGCCCACCGCTGCGGCTAGCGAAAGCCTACAATGAGCAGTTCTTC
TRBV7-9	.	.	TRBJ2-5	CASSLGARPPHQETQYF	TGTGCCAGCAGCTTAGGTGCCCGGCCCCCACACCAAGAGACCCAGTACTTC